Included here is one TCR beta chain sequence, with context. This clonotype was found a few times. The antigen it recognizes is unknown. Base qualities are not provided; no much larger clone lies one nucleotide away. The germline V gene (reference sequence) sets CDR1 to DFQATT and CDR2 to SNEGSKA. V sheds 4 bases and J sheds 4 bases, leaving 8 bases between their ends. The CDR3 has 12 amino acids, counting the end cysteine and phenylalanine. The sequence is cut down to CDR3 DNA, 36 bases in frame from base 1. The entry originates in a study of blood T cells in healthy people across ages (dated by TCRdb to 2014 to 2015). Describing the broader study: In model experiments, template switching captured roughly one uniquely barcoded TCR beta cDNA molecule for every two T cells. Age-related changes in TCR beta repertoire diversity were measured in the study by deep sequencing normalized with unique cDNA molecular identifiers. For two donors (one aged 18 to 30 and one aged 80 or older), the study analyzed two additional independent replicas of 1 million unique cDNA reads from the same blood draw. To avoid experimental bias, donors of different ages were spread randomly across the sequencing lanes. The donors were divided into four age groups: young (average around 16 years), middle-aged (almost 40), aged (about 62) and long-lived (roughly 88). Study-wide findings and limitations: Estimates of total diversity based on one million sequenced T cells were regarded as lower bounds and as underestimates. Because donor CMV infection status was unknown, age-related changes in expanded clonotypes were potentially confounded. Compared with the aged group, more naive CD4+ T cells, fewer expanded clones and increased TCR diversity were shown by the long-lived group, suggesting age selection. Bulk unsorted PBMC profiling prevented conclusive comparison of naive and antigen-experienced compartments. The percentage of naive T cells measured by flow cytometry correlated strongly with observed TCR beta diversity. As age increased, observed TCR beta diversity per million T cells dropped in a roughly linear way, and a significant reduction was already evident by age 40.

Library preparation employed 5' RACE. These reads were obtained on an Illumina HiSeq 2500. A second PCR of about 6 to 11 cycles was run with a J-beta primer mix and a sample-barcoded 5' primer. Each TCR beta cDNA molecule received a unique molecular identifier from a template-switch 5' adaptor carrying 12 random nucleotides. At least 3 million CDR3-containing paired-end reads were obtained from each sample. First-strand cDNA was synthesized from all RNA with the Mint cDNA synthesis kit, primed by a TRBC-specific oligonucleotide. Following uracil-DNA glycosylase treatment, a first 18-cycle PCR with universal primers M1SS and BC2_uni_R was performed on all cDNA. The paper's processing steps were these. Each sample was normalized by randomly selecting 1 million high-quality reads, each carrying a distinct molecular identifier. Instead of being binned into consensus sequences, reads that shared molecular identifiers were thrown out. MiTCR, set to a Q25 quality threshold and the strictest error-elimination algorithm, was used for CDR3 identification, clonotype clustering and error correction. Lower-bound total TCR beta diversity was estimated with a nonparametric unseen species model using Euler transformation. TCRdb reran the public reads through fastp at Q25 and MiXCR, keeping productive beta chains. Each entry merges the rows of one CDR3 protein and shows their most common DNA and genes. TCRdb assigned the V and J calls; the authors' analysis was not used. The sample table lists about 570,000 distinct CDR3 sequences, about 25% of them with a count of one. Approximately 17% of the sample goes to the ten largest clones.

Systemically healthy Caucasian individuals from Russia, 35 to 50 in total and aged roughly 6 to 95 years, were included as donors. Each donor gave 8 to 10 milliliters of peripheral blood, collected into EDTA-treated Vacutainer tubes. Ficoll-Paque density-gradient centrifugation was used to isolate PBMCs, with at least 6.5 million per sample. Total RNA was extracted from PBMCs with Trizol reagent, with at least 6 micrograms obtained per sample. For every donor, an aliquot of PBMCs went through flow cytometry to measure the percentages of naive CD45RAhigh/CD27high T cells. The TCR originated in a woman in her seventies in good health. The chain employs TRBV20-1 and TRBJ1-5; perhaps TRBD1 is the D gene, with 6 bases matching. The sequenced sample consisted of blood. DNA sequence: TGCAGTGCTATAGGGGGGAATCAGCCCCAGCATTTT. This yields the protein CSAIGGNQPQHF.